This T cell receptor (beta chain) was recovered during a study of OX40 agonist ivuxolimab in advanced cancers. Sampling times: baseline, cycle 4 day 1, cycle 7 day 1. Some clones are missing from TCRdb's copy, which holds only in-frame ones; the method was immunoSEQ multiplex PCR. Of about 62,000 clones listed, roughly 88% are singletons. Sequencing used CD4+ or CD8+ T cells sorted from blood, obtained in a trial of the OX40 agonist ivuxolimab. This TCR came from an adult with an advanced solid tumor such as melanoma, head and neck, liver or kidney cancer.

The CDR3 DNA follows: TGTGCCAGCAGCTTGGCGGACACTGAAGCTTTCTTT. Its translation: CASSLADTEAFF. V gene TRBV5-4 combines with J gene TRBJ1-1; the D is unclear. Germline V gene lookup returns CDR1 SGHNT and CDR2 YYREEE (reference sequence). The CDR3 consists of 12 residues. V lost 0 bases to trimming and J lost 3 bases, with 3 bases between them.